This TCR beta chain was identified in a study of blood T cell repertoires in COVID-19. Study in general: COVID-19 samples from acute and convalescent phases originated in the United States, Italy and Spain.

This CDR3 is built from 15 residues. In the study's own analysis: Using reference gene primer amplification, nucleated cell counts were estimated. Sequenced by immunoSEQ multiplex PCR; TCRdb stores in-frame clones only, minus some. V and J calls plus clone size are reproduced from that table; the DNA served to infer D and trimming. The data hold more than 200,000 clones, with about 80% observed a single time. This clone was seen only once. The specimen sequenced was peripheral blood. The chain combines TRBV21-1 with TRBJ2-1; no check of the table's D call, TRBD2, against the DNA was made. TRBV21-1 represents a pseudogene. This TCR was recovered from a middle-aged woman with active or convalescent COVID-19. This CDR3 reads CASSNPGLAKDEQFF. In DNA form, the CDR3 reads TGTGCCAGCAGCAACCCGGGACTAGCTAAGGATGAGCAGTTCTTC.